These 14 T cell receptor beta chains originate from one sample sequenced in a study of cytomegalovirus exposure and HLA in healthy donors. Use of 60 Vbeta and 13 Jbeta primers characterized the PCR. This table comes from immunoSEQ multiplex PCR, and its TCRdb copy is limited to in-frame clones, with some not included. Counted here are around 150,000 clones, about 74% occurring once; the ten biggest clones make up around 3.2%. The specimen was PBMCs. Receptors originate from a man aged 40-50 years in good health and CMV-seronegative.

The chain is built from TRBV28 and TRBJ1-4; D is unresolved. CDR3 length: 14 amino acids. Germline CDR1 and CDR2: MDHEN and SYDVKM. The ends were cut back, 4 bases at V and 0 bases at J, with 6 bases in the middle. This CDR3 is CASSSLATNEKLFF. In DNA form, the CDR3 reads TGTGCCAGCAGTTCCCTAGCAACTAATGAAAAACTGTTTTTT.

The V gene is TRBV28, the J gene TRBJ2-1, with a weak D call TRBD1 (5 bases). The CDR3 covers 15 residues. The germline CDR1 and CDR2 sequences are MDHEN and SYDVKM. The ends were cut back, 7 bases at V and 6 bases at J, with 19 bases in the middle. This CDR3 is CASKIPDVGRNEQFF. DNA of the CDR3: TGTGCCAGCAAGATTCCCGATGTGGGGCGCAATGAGCAGTTCTTC.

The chain couples TRBV5-1 to TRBJ2-7, with D maybe TRBD2 (6 bases). Trimming shortened V by 6 bases and J by 6 bases, and 16 bases separated the two germline ends. CDR1 is SGHRS and CDR2 is YFSETQ in the germline V gene. The CDR3 length is 13 residues. This chain's CDR3 is CASTDPGGVEQYF. In nucleotides, the CDR3 is TGCGCCAGCACCGACCCCGGCGGGGTCGAGCAGTACTTC. The whole variable domain, remainder taken from reference TRBV5-1 and TRBJ2-7, is KAGVTQTPRYLIKTRGQQVTLSCSPISGHRSVSWYQQTPGQGLQFLFEYFSETQRNKGNFPGRFSGRQFSNSRSEMNVSTLELGDSALYLCASTDPGGVEQYFGPGTRLTVT.

The chain uses TRBV25-1 and TRBJ2-4, with TRBD2 as a possible D gene (5 bases). The CDR3 loop spans 14 amino acids. Germline V gene lookup returns CDR1 MGHDK and CDR2 SYGVNS. V lost 2 bases and J 6 bases, leaving 11 bases between the germline ends. The CDR3 is CASSEEEVGNIQYF. The CDR3 DNA reads as TGTGCCAGCAGTGAAGAGGAGGTGGGAAACATTCAGTACTTC.

The sample holds a few counts of this clone. This chain joins TRBV6-1 and TRBJ2-7; TRBD2 matches at 8 bases. From germline, CDR1 is MNHNS and CDR2 SASEGT. After removal of 2 bases from V and 5 bases from J, the junction contained 8 bases not matched to a gene. This CDR3 comprises 15 residues. The CDR3 region has the DNA TGTGCCAGCAGTGAATCTCTCAGCGGGAGAGACGAGCAGTACTTC. Its translation: CASSESLSGRDEQYF.

The V call is TRBV6-6, the J call TRBJ1-2, with a weak D call TRBD1 (5 bases). V lost 2 bases and J lost 6, with 16 bases in between. In germline, CDR1 is MNHNY, CDR2 SVGAGI (reference sequence). The CDR3 contains 15 residues. DNA for the CDR3: TGTGCCAGCAGTTACCCTCAGAAGTCAGGGCATGGCTACACCTTC. This translates into CASSYPQKSGHGYTF.

DNA for the CDR3: TGCGCCAGCTCCCAGGACGGGGTCGGGAATTCACCCCTCCACTTT. Its protein product is CASSQDGVGNSPLHF. V usage is TRBV5-1 and J usage is TRBJ1-6; D is unclear. The length of the CDR3 is 15 residues. CDR1 SGHRS and CDR2 YFSETQ come from the germline V gene. Trimming left V 7 bases short and J 7 bases short, with 18 bases between.

This clone appeared a few times. V gene TRBV5-1 combines with J gene TRBJ2-1; possibly TRBD2 for D (7 bases). CDR1 is SGHRS, CDR2 YFSETQ, per germline. V shed 3 bases and J shed 7 bases, with 20 bases lying between them. This CDR3 spans 16 amino acids. CDR3 DNA sequence: TGCGCCAGCAGCTCGGCCGTCGGGGGGCCAGAGAATGAGCAGTTCTTC. Its translation: CASSSAVGGPENEQFF.

The sample holds a few counts of this clone. One end of the junction varies from germline; a read error may be responsible. The chain couples TRBV10-3 to TRBJ2-3, with 13 bases lining up with TRBD2. In germline, CDR1 is ENHRY, CDR2 SYGVKD. The CDR3 is 13 amino acids. The DNA for the CDR3 is TGTGCCATCACCCATGATTCCGGGACTAGCGGGGCCTTT. Translation gives CAITHDSGTSGAF.

The chain employs TRBV2 and TRBJ1-2; 10 nucleotides agree with TRBD1. The V segment lost 8 bases and the J segment 4 bases; nucleotides outside the gene matches: 4. The CDR3 extends over 13 amino acids. Looked up from germline, CDR1 is SNHLY and CDR2 is FYNNEI. CDR3 coding DNA: TGTGCCAGCGAGGGACAGGGGTCCTATGGCTACACCTTC. As protein: CASEGQGSYGYTF.

The genes are TRBV4-2 and TRBJ2-3, with D maybe TRBD2 (6 bases). Germline CDR1 is LGHNA and CDR2 is YNFKEQ. V lost 0 bases and J lost 6, with 13 bases in between. The CDR3 length is 15 residues. The CDR3 here is CASSQDFGGDDTQYF. The DNA for the CDR3 is TGTGCCAGCAGCCAAGATTTCGGCGGGGACGATACGCAGTATTTT.

The chain joins TRBV30 to TRBJ2-2; 10 bases map to TRBD1. The CDR3 extends over 13 amino acids. In germline, CDR1 is GTSNPN, CDR2 SVGIG (reference sequence). After removal of 3 bases from V and 7 bases from J, the junction contained 2 bases not matched to a gene. CDR3 sequence reads: CAWRGQGLGELFF. The CDR3, as DNA: TGTGCCTGGAGGGGACAGGGGCTCGGGGAGCTGTTTTTT.

The genes are TRBV27 and TRBJ1-4, with TRBD1 as a possible D gene (6 bases). CDR3 length equals 14 residues. Germline loops: CDR1 MNHEY, CDR2 SMNVEV (reference sequence). Between the trimmed V and J ends, which lost 3 bases and 5 bases, there was a span of 10 bases. The CDR3 region has the DNA TGTGCCAGCAGTTTTGCGGGGGCGAATGAAAAACTGTTTTTT. It encodes CASSFAGANEKLFF.

The chain links TRBV7-9 to TRBJ2-1; D perhaps matches TRBD2 (5 bases). Germline values: CDR1 SEHNR, CDR2 FQNEAQ (reference sequence). This CDR3 is 14 amino acids long. Trimming pared 5 bases from V and 4 bases from J, leaving 12 bases between. In nucleotides, the CDR3 is TGTGCCAGCAGCCGTTTCGAGGGATACAATGAGCAGTTCTTC. This codes for CASSRFEGYNEQFF.